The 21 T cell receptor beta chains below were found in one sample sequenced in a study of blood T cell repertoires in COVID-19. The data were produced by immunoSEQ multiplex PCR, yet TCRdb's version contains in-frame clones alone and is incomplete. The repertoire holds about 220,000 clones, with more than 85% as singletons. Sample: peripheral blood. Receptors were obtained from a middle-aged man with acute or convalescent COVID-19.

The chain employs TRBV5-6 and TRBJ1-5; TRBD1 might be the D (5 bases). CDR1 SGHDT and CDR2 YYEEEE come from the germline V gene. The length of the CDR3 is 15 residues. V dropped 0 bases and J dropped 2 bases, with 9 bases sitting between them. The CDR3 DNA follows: TGTGCCAGCAGCTTGGCAGGGTATGGCAATCAGCCCCAGCATTTT. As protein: CASSLAGYGNQPQHF. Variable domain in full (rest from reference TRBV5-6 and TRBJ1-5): DAGVTQSPTHLIKTRGQQVTLRCSPKSGHDTVSWYQQALGQGPQFIFQYYEEEERQRGNFPDRFSGHQFPNYSSELNVNALLLGDSALYLCASSLAGYGNQPQHFGDGTRLSIL.

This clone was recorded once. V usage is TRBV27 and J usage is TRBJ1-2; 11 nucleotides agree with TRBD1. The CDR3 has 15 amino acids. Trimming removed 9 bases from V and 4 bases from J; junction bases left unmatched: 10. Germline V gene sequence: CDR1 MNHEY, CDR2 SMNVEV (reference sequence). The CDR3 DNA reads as TGTGCCAGTAAACTGAGGGACAGGGGGTTCTATGGCTACACCTTC. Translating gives CASKLRDRGFYGYTF.

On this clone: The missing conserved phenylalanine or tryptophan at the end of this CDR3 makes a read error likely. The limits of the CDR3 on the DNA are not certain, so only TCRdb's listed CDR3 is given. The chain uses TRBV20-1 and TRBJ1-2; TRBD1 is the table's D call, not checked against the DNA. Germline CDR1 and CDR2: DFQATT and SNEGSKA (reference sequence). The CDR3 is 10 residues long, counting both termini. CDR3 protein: CSARGPGDQY.

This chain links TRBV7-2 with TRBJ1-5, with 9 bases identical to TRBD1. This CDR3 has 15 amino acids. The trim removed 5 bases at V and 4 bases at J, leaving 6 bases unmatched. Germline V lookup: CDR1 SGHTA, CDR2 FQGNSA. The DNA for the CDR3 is TGTGCCAGCAGCGGGGGACAGGGTCAAAATCAGCCCCAGCATTTT. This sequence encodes CASSGGQGQNQPQHF.

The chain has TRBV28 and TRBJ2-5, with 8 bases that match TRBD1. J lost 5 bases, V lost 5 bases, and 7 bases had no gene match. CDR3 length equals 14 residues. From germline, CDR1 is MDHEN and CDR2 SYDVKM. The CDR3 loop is CASSHTGGSETQYF. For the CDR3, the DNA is TGTGCCAGCAGTCACACAGGGGGATCGGAGACCCAGTACTTC.

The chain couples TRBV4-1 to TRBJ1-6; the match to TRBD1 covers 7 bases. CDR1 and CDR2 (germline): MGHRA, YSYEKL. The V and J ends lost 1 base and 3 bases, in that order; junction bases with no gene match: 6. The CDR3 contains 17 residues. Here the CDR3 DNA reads TGCGCCAGCAGCCAAGTCCCAGGGGGTATCTATAATTCACCCCTCCACTTT. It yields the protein CASSQVPGGIYNSPLHF.

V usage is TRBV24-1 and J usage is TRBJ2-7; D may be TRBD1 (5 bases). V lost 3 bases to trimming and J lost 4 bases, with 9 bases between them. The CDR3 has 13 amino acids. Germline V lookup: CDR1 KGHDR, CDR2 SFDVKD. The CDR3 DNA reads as TGTGCCACCAGTGATCAGGACATATACGAGCAGTACTTC. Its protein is CATSDQDIYEQYF.

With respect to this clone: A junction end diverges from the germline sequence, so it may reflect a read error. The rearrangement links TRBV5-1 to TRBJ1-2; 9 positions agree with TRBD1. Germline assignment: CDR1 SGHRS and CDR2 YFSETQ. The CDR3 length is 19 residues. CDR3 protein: CARSLAGRGGATGGGGYTF. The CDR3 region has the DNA TGCGCCCGCAGCTTGGCCGGGCGCGGGGGCGCAACAGGGGGCGGGGGCTACACCTTC.

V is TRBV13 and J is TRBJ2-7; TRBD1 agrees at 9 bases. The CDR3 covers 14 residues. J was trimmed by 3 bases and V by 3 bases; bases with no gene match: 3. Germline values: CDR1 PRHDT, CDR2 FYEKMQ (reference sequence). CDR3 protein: CASSFRDRVYEQYF. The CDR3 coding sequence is TGTGCCAGCAGCTTCCGGGACAGGGTCTACGAGCAGTACTTC.

This chain's CDR3 is CAWLPAGPTYDTQYF. Written as DNA, the CDR3 is TGTGCCTGGCTTCCGGCAGGGCCGACGTACGATACGCAGTATTTT. This rearrangement joins TRBV30 to TRBJ2-3, with D possibly matching TRBD1 (5 bases). V lost 5 bases to trimming and J lost 6 bases, with 21 bases between them. The CDR3 totals 15 residues. CDR1 GTSNPN and CDR2 SVGIG come from the germline V gene (reference sequence). The full variable domain, with the rest looked up from reference TRBV30 and TRBJ2-3, is SQTIHQWPATLVQPVGSPLSLECTVEGTSNPNLYWYRQAAGRGLQLLFYSVGIGQISSEVPQNLSASRPQDRQFILSSKKLLLSDSGFYLCAWLPAGPTYDTQYFGPGTRLTVL.

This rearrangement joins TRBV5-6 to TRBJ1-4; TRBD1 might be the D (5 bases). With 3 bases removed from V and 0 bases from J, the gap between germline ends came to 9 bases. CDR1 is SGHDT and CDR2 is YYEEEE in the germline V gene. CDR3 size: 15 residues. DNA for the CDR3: TGTGCCAGCAGCTGGGGCGGTGCAACTAATGAAAAACTGTTTTTT. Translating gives CASSWGGATNEKLFF. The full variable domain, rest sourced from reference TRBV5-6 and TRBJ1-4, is DAGVTQSPTHLIKTRGQQVTLRCSPKSGHDTVSWYQQALGQGPQFIFQYYEEEERQRGNFPDRFSGHQFPNYSSELNVNALLLGDSALYLCASSWGGATNEKLFFGSGTQLSVL.

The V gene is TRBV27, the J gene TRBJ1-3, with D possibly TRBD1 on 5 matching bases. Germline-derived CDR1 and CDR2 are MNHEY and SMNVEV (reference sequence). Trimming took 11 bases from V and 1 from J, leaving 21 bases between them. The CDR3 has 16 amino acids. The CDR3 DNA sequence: TGTGCCTCGAAAGCAAGTTTCCCAGGGTCTGGAAACACCATATATTTT. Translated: CASKASFPGSGNTIYF.

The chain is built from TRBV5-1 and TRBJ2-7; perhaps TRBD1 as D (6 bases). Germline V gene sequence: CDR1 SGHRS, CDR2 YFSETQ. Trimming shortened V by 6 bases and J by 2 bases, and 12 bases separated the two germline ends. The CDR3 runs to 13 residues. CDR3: CASKATGPYEQYF. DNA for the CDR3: TGCGCCAGCAAGGCGACAGGACCCTACGAGCAGTACTTC.

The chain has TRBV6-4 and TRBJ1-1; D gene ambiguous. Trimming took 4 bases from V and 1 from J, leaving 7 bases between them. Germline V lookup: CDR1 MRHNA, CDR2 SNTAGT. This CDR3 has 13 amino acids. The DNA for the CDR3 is TGTGCCAGCAGTGCTGACTGGAACACTGAAGCTTTCTTT. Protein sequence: CASSADWNTEAFF.

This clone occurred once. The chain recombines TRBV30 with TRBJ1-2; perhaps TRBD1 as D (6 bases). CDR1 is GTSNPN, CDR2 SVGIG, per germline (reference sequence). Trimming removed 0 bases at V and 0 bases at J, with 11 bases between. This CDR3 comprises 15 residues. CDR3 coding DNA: TGTGCCTGGAGTGTAGCAGGGGCGACTAACTATGGCTACACCTTC. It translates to CAWSVAGATNYGYTF.

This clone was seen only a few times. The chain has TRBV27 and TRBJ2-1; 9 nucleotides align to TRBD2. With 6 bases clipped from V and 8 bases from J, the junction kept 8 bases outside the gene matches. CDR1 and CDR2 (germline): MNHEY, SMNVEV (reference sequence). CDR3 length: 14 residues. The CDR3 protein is CASSQAGGSYEQFF. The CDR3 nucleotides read TGTGCCAGCAGCCAAGCGGGGGGCAGCTATGAGCAGTTCTTC.

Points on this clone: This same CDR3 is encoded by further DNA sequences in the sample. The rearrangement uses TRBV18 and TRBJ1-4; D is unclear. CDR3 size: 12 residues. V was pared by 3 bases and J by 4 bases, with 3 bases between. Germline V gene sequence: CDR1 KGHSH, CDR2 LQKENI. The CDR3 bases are TGTGCCAGCTCACCCAGTAATGAAAAACTGTTTTTT. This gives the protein CASSPSNEKLFF.

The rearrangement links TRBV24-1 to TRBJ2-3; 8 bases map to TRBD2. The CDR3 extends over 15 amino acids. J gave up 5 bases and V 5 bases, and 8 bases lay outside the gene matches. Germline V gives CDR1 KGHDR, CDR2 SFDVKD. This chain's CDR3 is CATSAPGLEGDTQYF. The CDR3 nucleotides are TGTGCCACCAGTGCACCGGGACTAGAGGGAGATACGCAGTATTTT.

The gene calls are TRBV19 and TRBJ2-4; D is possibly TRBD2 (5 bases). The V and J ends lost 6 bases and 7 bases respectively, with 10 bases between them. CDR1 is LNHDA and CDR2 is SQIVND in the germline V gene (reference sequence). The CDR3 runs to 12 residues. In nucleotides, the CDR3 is TGTGCCAGTAGCGAGGGCGAGAACATTCAGTACTTC. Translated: CASSEGENIQYF.

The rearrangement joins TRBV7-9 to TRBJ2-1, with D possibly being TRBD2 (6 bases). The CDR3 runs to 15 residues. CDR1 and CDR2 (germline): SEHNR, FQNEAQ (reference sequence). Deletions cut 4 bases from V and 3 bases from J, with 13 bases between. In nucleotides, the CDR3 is TGTGCCAGCAGCTCTTCAGGGACTGGCTACAATGAGCAGTTCTTC. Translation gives CASSSSGTGYNEQFF.

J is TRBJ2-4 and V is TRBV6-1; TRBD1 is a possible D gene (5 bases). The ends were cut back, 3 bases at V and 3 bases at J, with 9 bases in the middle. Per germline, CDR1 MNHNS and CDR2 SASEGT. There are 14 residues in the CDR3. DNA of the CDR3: TGTGCCAGCAGTGATTCCAGGGTCAAAAACATTCAGTACTTC. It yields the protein CASSDSRVKNIQYF.